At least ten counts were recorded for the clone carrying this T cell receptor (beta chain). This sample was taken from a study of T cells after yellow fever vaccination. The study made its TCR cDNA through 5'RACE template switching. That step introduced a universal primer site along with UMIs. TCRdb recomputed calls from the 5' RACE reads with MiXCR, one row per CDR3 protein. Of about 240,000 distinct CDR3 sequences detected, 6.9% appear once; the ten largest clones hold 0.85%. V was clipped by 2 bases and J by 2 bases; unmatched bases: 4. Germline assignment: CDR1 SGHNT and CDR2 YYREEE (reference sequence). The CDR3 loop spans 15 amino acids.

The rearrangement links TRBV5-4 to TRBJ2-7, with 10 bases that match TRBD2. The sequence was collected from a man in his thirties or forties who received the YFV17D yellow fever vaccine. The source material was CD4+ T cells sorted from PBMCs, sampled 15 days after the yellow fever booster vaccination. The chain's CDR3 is CASSFVAGGTYEQYF. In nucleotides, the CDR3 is TGTGCCAGCAGCTTTGTAGCGGGAGGCACCTACGAGCAGTACTTC.